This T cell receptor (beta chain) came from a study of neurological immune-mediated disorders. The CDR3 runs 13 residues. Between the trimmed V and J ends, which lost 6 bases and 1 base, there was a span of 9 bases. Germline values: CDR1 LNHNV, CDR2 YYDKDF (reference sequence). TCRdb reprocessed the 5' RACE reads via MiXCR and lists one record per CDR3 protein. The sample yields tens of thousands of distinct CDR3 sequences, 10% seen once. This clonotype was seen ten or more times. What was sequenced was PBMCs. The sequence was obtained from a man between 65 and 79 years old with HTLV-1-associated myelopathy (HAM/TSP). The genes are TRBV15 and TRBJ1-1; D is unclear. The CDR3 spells CATSTKQNTEAFF. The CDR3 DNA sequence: TGTGCCACCAGTACTAAACAGAACACTGAAGCTTTCTTT.